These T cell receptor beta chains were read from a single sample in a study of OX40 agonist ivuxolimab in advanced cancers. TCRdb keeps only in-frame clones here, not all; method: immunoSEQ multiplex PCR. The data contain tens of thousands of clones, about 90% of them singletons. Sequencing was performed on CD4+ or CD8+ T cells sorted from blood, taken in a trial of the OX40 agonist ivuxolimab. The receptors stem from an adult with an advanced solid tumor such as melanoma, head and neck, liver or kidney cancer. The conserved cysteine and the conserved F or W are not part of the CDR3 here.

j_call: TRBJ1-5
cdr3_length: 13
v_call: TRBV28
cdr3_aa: ASTRGEIGNQPQH

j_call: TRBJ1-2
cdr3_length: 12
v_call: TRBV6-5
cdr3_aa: ASSSGSSNYGYT

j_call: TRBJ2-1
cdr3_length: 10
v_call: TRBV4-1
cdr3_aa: ASSRGLNEQF

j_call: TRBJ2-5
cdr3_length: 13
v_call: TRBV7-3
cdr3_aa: ASSFSGRGPETQY

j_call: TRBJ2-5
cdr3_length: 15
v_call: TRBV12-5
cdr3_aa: ASGLPRRTDKQETQY

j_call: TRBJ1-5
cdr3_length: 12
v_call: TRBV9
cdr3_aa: ASSVGGGNQPQH

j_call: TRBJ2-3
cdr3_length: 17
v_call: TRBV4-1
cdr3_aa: ASSQAGGASGSLTDTQY

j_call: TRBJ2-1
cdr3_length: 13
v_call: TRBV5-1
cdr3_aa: ASRGGTDSYNEQF

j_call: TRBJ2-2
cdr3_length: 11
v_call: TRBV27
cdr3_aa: ASSFLNTGELF

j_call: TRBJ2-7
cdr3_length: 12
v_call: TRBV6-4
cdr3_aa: ASSEREGSYEQY

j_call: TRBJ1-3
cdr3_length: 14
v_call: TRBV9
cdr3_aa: ASSASRVASGNTIY

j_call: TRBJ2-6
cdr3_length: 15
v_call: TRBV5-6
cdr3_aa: ASSLGSAYSGANVLT

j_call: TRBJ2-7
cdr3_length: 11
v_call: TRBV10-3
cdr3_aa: AIGGTDPYEQY

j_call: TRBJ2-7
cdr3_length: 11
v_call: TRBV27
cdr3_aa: ASSLTRQYEQY

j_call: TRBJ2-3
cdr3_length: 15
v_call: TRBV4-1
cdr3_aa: ASSLNWPSGRTDTQY

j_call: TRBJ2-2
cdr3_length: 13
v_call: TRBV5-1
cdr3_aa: ASSSWVPPTGELF

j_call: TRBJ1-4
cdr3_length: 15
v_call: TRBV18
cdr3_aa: ASSPQGGRWVNEKLF

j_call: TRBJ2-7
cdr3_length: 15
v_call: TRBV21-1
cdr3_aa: ASSKGVSGSIRCEQY